These T cell receptor beta chains were read from a single sample in a study of blood T cells in healthy people across ages. One entry per CDR3 protein results from TCRdb running MiXCR on the 5' RACE reads. The table includes fewer than 2 million distinct CDR3 sequences, 35% to 50% detected once. The specimen was blood. These receptors were taken from a human donor in good health. Both conserved end residues are part of each CDR3. D genes are given only for firm matches. For some rows the clone size is stated as once, few or many, or as a class when expanded; others skip it.

NA	TRBV7-2	TRBJ2-5	TRBD2	CASSLVRLGGQETQYF	TGTGCCAGCAGCTTAGTGAGGCTGGGGGGGCAAGAGACCCAGTACTTC
few	TRBV21-1	TRBJ2-4	NA	CASSGLAGGPAKNIQYF	TGTGCCAGCAGCGGATTAGCGGGGGGGCCAGCCAAAAACATTCAGTACTTC
many	TRBV12-3/TRBV12-4	TRBJ2-7	TRBD2	CASSSTTSGRGEQYF	TGTGCCAGCAGTTCTACGACTAGCGGCCGGGGCGAGCAGTACTTC
NA	TRBV20-1	TRBJ2-3	TRBD2	CSAPTSGGLSTDTQYF	TGCAGTGCCCCGACTAGCGGGGGCCTTAGCACAGATACGCAGTATTTT
NA	TRBV12-3/TRBV12-4	TRBJ2-7	NA	CASSFIRAPEEGEQYF	TGTGCCAGCAGTTTCATCAGAGCCCCGGAGGAGGGAGAGCAGTACTTC
NA	TRBV7-2	TRBJ2-3	TRBD1	CASSPRDRVWDTQYF	TGTGCCAGCAGCCCCCGGGACAGGGTTTGGGATACGCAGTATTTT
few	TRBV7-9	TRBJ2-1	TRBD2	CASRQTSGHSYNEQFF	TGTGCCAGCAGACAAACTAGCGGGCACTCTTACAATGAGCAGTTCTTC
NA	TRBV7-2	TRBJ1-2	NA	CASSLAGRSFYGYTF	TGTGCCAGCAGCTTAGCAGGCAGATCCTTCTATGGCTACACCTTC
NA	TRBV29-1	TRBJ2-2	TRBD1	CSVEVDRETGELFF	TGCAGCGTTGAAGTAGACAGGGAGACCGGGGAGCTGTTTTTT
NA	TRBV7-2	TRBJ2-2	NA	CASSANPQPTGELFF	TGTGCCAGCAGCGCCAACCCTCAGCCCACCGGGGAGCTGTTTTTT
NA	TRBV28	TRBJ2-7	TRBD1	CASREVLAPDREHEQYF	TGTGCCAGCAGAGAAGTTTTGGCCCCCGACAGGGAACACGAGCAGTACTTC